Here is one T cell receptor (beta chain) with its context. The sample is drawn from a study of blood T cells in healthy people across ages. Germline CDR1 is DFQATT and CDR2 is SNEGSKA (reference sequence). This CDR3 region has 14 residues. The authors ran a second PCR of roughly 6 to 12 cycles using a sample-barcoded 5' primer and a J-beta primer mix. From the 5' RACE reads, TCRdb called clonotypes with MiXCR, one entry per CDR3 protein. Counted here are about 730,000 distinct CDR3 sequences, around 40% occurring once; the ten biggest clones make up roughly 19%. The origin of this receptor is a woman in her fifties or sixties in good health. The V gene is TRBV20-1, the J gene TRBJ2-5; 8 bases are shared with TRBD1. The J call may be in error: the DNA end matches TRBJ2-1 better. Specimen: blood. As DNA, the CDR3 is TGCAGTGCTATCTCAGGACAGGGTAAGGAGACCCAGTTCTTC. This gives the protein CSAISGQGKETQFF.